This TCR beta chain originates from a study of Graves' ophthalmopathy and Graves' hyperthyroidism. The TCR beta CDR3 regions underwent amplification from RNA transcripts. The library came from an HTBI-primed first-round RT-PCR and a second-round multiplex PCR. TCRdb redid the calling of the multiplex PCR reads with MiXCR, one entry per CDR3 protein. The sample shows 500,000 to 700,000 distinct CDR3 sequences, about a fifth of them seen only once. The table lists this clonotype with many counts. The CDR3 contains 13 residues. Germline V lookup: CDR1 SGDLS, CDR2 YYNGEE. V trimming: 4 bases; J trimming: 5 bases; junction bases outside the gene matches: 5.

V usage is TRBV9 and J usage is TRBJ2-5, with 7 bases lining up with TRBD2. The receptor was derived from a woman aged 18-29 years with stable Graves' hyperthyroidism. Some clones in this sample may be carry-over from other donors' samples. The source material was peripheral blood. The CDR3 reads CASSLSGIETQYF. The CDR3 DNA follows: TGTGCCAGCAGCCTCAGCGGGATCGAGACCCAGTACTTC.